In this sample, the clone carrying this TCR beta chain turned up many times. The target antigen is unknown. Axillary draining lymph nodes of breast cancer patients supplied the node samples. The data derive from a study of breast tumors, draining lymph nodes, adjacent tissues. Germline CDR1 reads ENHRY; CDR2 reads SYGVKD. The CDR3 sequence is 14 residues long. Trimming left V 5 bases short and J 0 bases short, with 7 bases between. Study-wide points: The lymph node origin of tumor T cells was framed as consistent with a hypothesis, not demonstrated. Findings are consistent with lymph node origin and intratumoral expansion of most tumor T cells. Luminal-like breast cancer showed significantly greater tumor-nontumor repertoire similarity than basal-like breast cancer did. Compared with lymph nodes, tumors were less diverse; compared with nontumor tissue, more.

In TCRdb, the multiplex PCR reads were re-called with MiXCR into one record per CDR3 protein. The sample comprises some 120,000 distinct CDR3 sequences, 15% to 20% of which are singletons, and roughly 3.5% rests with the top ten. This rearrangement joins TRBV10-3 to TRBJ2-2; D is undetermined. The sequenced material came from axillary lymph node tissue. The receptor was derived from a female donor with breast cancer. Some clones in this sample may be carry-over from other donors' samples. Written as DNA, the CDR3 is TGTGCCATCAGTTCCGACGCGAACACCGGGGAGCTGTTTTTT. Its protein product is CAISSDANTGELFF.